These T cell receptor beta chains were read from a single sample in a study of cytomegalovirus exposure and HLA in healthy donors. The data were produced by immunoSEQ multiplex PCR, yet TCRdb's version contains in-frame clones alone and is incomplete. This table has 100,000 to 150,000 clones, 60% to 75% appearing once. Sequencing used PBMCs. The receptor source for this set is a woman between 50 and 59 years old in good health and CMV-seropositive. The CDR3 runs from the conserved cysteine through the conserved F or W. Fields, in order: J gene, D gene, V gene, clone size, CDR3 protein, CDR3 DNA. The D gene is left open where the match is weak. The size of a clone is reported for some rows only, either as once, few or many, or as a class for expanded clones.

>TRBJ1-1|-|TRBV6-6|-
CASRLTGTEAFF
TGTGCCAGCAGGTTGACAGGAACTGAAGCTTTCTTT
>TRBJ1-2|-|TRBV5-1|-
CASSLETGFYGYTF
TGCGCCAGCAGCTTGGAAACAGGGTTTTATGGCTACACCTTC
>TRBJ2-2|-|TRBV7-6|-
CASSLMPGPYDGELFF
TGTGCCAGCAGCTTAATGCCAGGGCCCTACGACGGGGAGCTGTTTTTT
>TRBJ2-3|TRBD1|TRBV6-1|-
CASSKGRQGSKDTQYF
TGTGCCAGCAGTAAAGGACGACAGGGGTCAAAAGATACGCAGTATTTT
>TRBJ2-3|TRBD2|TRBV2|-
CASSEMRESDTQYF
TGTGCCAGCAGTGAGATGCGGGAGTCAGATACGCAGTATTTT
>TRBJ2-3|TRBD2|TRBV9|-
CASSVQAGGHSDTQYF
TGTGCCAGCAGCGTCCAAGCGGGGGGGCATTCAGATACGCAGTATTTT
>TRBJ1-4|TRBD1|TRBV19|few
CASKPDRADEKLFF
TGTGCCAGTAAACCCGACAGGGCTGATGAAAAACTGTTTTTT
>TRBJ2-5|TRBD2|TRBV25-1|-
CASSVSGRGNQETQYF
TGTGCCAGCAGTGTCTCCGGGAGGGGTAACCAAGAGACCCAGTACTTC
>TRBJ1-6|-|TRBV29-1|-
CSVSASGNSPLHF
TGCAGCGTTTCGGCCAGCGGTAATTCACCCCTCCACTTT
>TRBJ1-2|TRBD1|TRBV28|once
CASSIPGTEYGYTF
TGTGCCAGCAGTATCCCCGGGACAGAGTATGGCTACACCTTC
>TRBJ1-4|TRBD1|TRBV19|-
CASRDRGEEEKLFF
TGTGCCAGTAGAGACAGGGGAGAAGAGGAAAAACTGTTTTTT
>TRBJ2-7|-|TRBV6-5|-
CASSRLRAYYEQYF
TGTGCCAGCTCTAGGCTCAGGGCTTACTACGAGCAGTACTTC
>TRBJ1-5|-|TRBV30|-
CAWTSGPINQPQHF
TGTGCCTGGACCTCTGGGCCGATCAATCAGCCCCAGCATTTT
>TRBJ2-7|TRBD1|TRBV27|-
CASALTGGTAYEQYF
TGTGCCAGCGCCCTAACAGGGGGAACAGCTTACGAGCAGTACTTC
>TRBJ2-5|TRBD2|TRBV7-2|-
CASSPGTSGGFIETQYF
TGTGCCAGCAGCCCCGGGACTAGCGGGGGGTTCATTGAGACCCAGTACTTC
>TRBJ2-7|-|TRBV19|-
CASSMSWGQGEQYF
TGTGCCAGTAGTATGAGTTGGGGGCAAGGAGAGCAGTACTTC
>TRBJ2-2|-|TRBV14|-
CASSQELRYGELFF
TGTGCCAGCAGCCAAGAACTCCGTTATGGGGAGCTGTTTTTT
>TRBJ1-6|-|TRBV18|-
CASSSAGNYNSPLHF
TGTGCCAGCTCAAGTGCAGGGAACTATAATTCACCCCTCCACTTT
>TRBJ2-2|TRBD1|TRBV7-2|-
CASSSLIPGGTGELFF
TGTGCCAGCAGCTCGTTGATACCAGGGGGCACCGGGGAGCTGTTTTTT
>TRBJ2-5|TRBD2|TRBV9|-
CASSPRGGSGYQETQYF
TGTGCCAGCAGCCCCCGGGGGGGTAGCGGGTACCAAGAGACCCAGTACTTC
>TRBJ2-3|TRBD2|TRBV11-3|-
CASSVGLAGIGTDTQYF
TGTGCCAGCAGCGTCGGACTAGCGGGCATTGGCACAGATACGCAGTATTTT
>TRBJ1-2|-|TRBV6-5|-
CASSYAGNYGYTF
TGTGCCAGCAGTTATGCAGGGAACTATGGCTACACCTTC
>TRBJ1-5|-|TRBV6-5|-
CASSGFRGQPQHF
TGTGCCAGCAGTGGGTTTCGGGGTCAGCCCCAGCATTTT
>TRBJ2-5|TRBD2|TRBV7-9|-
CSSSPTSAGGPGETQYF
TGTTCCAGCAGCCCCACTAGCGCGGGGGGCCCAGGGGAGACCCAGTACTTC
>TRBJ2-5|TRBD1|TRBV28|-
CASSSLGQGEETQYF
TGTGCCAGCAGTTCACTCGGACAGGGGGAAGAGACCCAGTACTTC
>TRBJ1-3|-|TRBV2|few
CASSEHSPGNTIYF
TGTGCCAGCAGTGAACACAGTCCTGGAAACACCATATATTTT
>TRBJ2-3|TRBD2|TRBV10-3|-
CAISLADVGTDTQYF
TGTGCCATCAGTCTAGCGGATGTAGGCACAGATACGCAGTATTTT
>TRBJ2-5|-|TRBV18|-
CASSPDKLRVQETQYF
TGTGCCAGCTCACCTGATAAATTGAGGGTCCAAGAGACCCAGTACTTC
>TRBJ1-5|-|TRBV12-5|few
CASGSGSRPQHF
TGTGCTAGTGGTTCGGGTAGCCGGCCCCAGCATTTT
>TRBJ1-1|-|TRBV5-1|-
CASSLVGANTEAFF
TGCGCCAGCAGCTTGGTAGGGGCGAACACTGAAGCTTTCTTT
>TRBJ1-2|-|TRBV5-1|few
CASRRLLEVNYGYTF
TGCGCCAGCAGGAGACTCCTTGAGGTAAACTATGGCTACACCTTC
>TRBJ2-7|-|TRBV7-8|-
CASSLLDGDVSYEQYF
TGTGCCAGCAGCTTACTGGACGGGGATGTGTCCTACGAGCAGTACTTC
>TRBJ2-3|-|TRBV11-3|-
CASSPRDKDTQYF
TGTGCCAGCAGCCCAAGGGACAAAGATACGCAGTATTTT
>TRBJ1-1|TRBD1|TRBV6-5|-
CASSYSSTGVNTEAFF
TGTGCCAGCAGTTACTCTTCGACAGGGGTGAACACTGAAGCTTTCTTT
>TRBJ1-5|TRBD1|TRBV2|-
CASTWDRGKGQPQHF
TGTGCCAGCACTTGGGACAGGGGAAAGGGGCAGCCCCAGCATTTT
>TRBJ2-5|TRBD2|TRBV10-2|-
CASSEAGEQYF
TGCGCCAGCAGTGAGGCGGGGGAGCAGTACTTC
>TRBJ2-3|TRBD2|TRBV10-3|-
CAISARGGRVHADTQYF
TGTGCCATCAGTGCCCGGGGGGGGCGGGTTCACGCAGATACGCAGTATTTT
>TRBJ2-1|TRBD1|TRBV30|-
CAWKDRWLNNEQFF
TGTGCCTGGAAGGACAGGTGGCTGAACAATGAGCAGTTCTTC
>TRBJ1-5|-|TRBV5-1|-
CASSLGDTAPQPQHF
TGCGCCAGCAGCTTGGGGGACACCGCCCCCCAGCCCCAGCATTTT
>TRBJ1-2|TRBD1|TRBV11-2|-
CASSGTRDSTYYGYTF
TGTGCCAGCAGCGGCACCCGGGACAGTACTTACTATGGCTACACCTTC
>TRBJ1-4|-|TRBV15|-
CATSRQKMTTNEKLFF
TGTGCCACCAGCAGACAAAAGATGACTACTAATGAAAAACTGTTTTTT
>TRBJ1-2|TRBD1|TRBV28|-
CASRTGKVGYTF
TGTGCCAGCAGGACAGGGAAGGTTGGCTACACCTTC
>TRBJ2-1|TRBD2|TRBV6-6|-
CASSIPGLEQFF
TGTGCCAGCAGTATACCGGGACTAGAGCAGTTCTTC
>TRBJ2-7|-|TRBV28|-
CASSSPGLLSYEQYF
TGTGCCAGCAGTTCCCCAGGGTTGTTGTCCTACGAGCAGTACTTC
>TRBJ1-2|TRBD1|TRBV7-7|-
CASSRARDRDLVGRGGYTF
TGTGCCAGCAGCCGCGCAAGGGACAGGGACCTAGTAGGAAGGGGTGGCTACACCTTC
>TRBJ1-5|-|TRBV30|-
CAWQAGNSNQPQHF
TGTGCCTGGCAAGCTGGTAATAGCAATCAGCCCCAGCATTTT
>TRBJ1-5|TRBD1|TRBV4-1|-
CASSGTGTDQPQHF
TGCGCCAGCAGTGGGACAGGGACAGATCAGCCCCAGCATTTT
>TRBJ1-6|TRBD1|TRBV9|few
CASSVEGAPYNSPLHF
TGTGCCAGCAGCGTAGAGGGGGCCCCCTATAATTCACCCCTCCACTTT
>TRBJ2-3|-|TRBV5-6|-
CASSLVGRADTQYF
TGTGCCAGCAGCTTGGTTGGCAGGGCAGATACGCAGTATTTT
>TRBJ2-3|-|TRBV7-3|-
CASSPGTSTDTQYF
TGTGCCAGCAGCCCTGGGACTAGCACAGATACGCAGTATTTT